This T cell receptor beta chain emerged from a study of blood T cells in healthy people across ages. Whole-study results and caveats: Not knowing donor CMV status may have confounded expanded clonotype changes.

The use of a sample-barcoded 5' primer and a J-beta primer mix characterized a second PCR of roughly 6 to 12 cycles. TCRdb re-derived calls from the 5' RACE reads in MiXCR, one entry per CDR3 protein. The data hold 540,000 or so distinct CDR3 sequences, with roughly 29% observed a single time. This clonotype was counted at least ten times. Its antigen is undetermined. Trimming left V 6 bases short and J 0 bases short, with 15 bases between. The CDR3 is 16 residues long. Germline V gives CDR1 MNHEY, CDR2 SMNVEV (reference sequence). Drawn from each donor were ten milliliters of peripheral blood. This TCR was sampled from a woman aged 65 to 85 in good health. Sequenced input: blood. J is TRBJ1-5 and V is TRBV27, with no clear D. The CDR3 DNA reads as TGTGCCAGCAGCCCCTTTGGAGGCTATAGCAATCAGCCCCAGCATTTT. Translation gives CASSPFGGYSNQPQHF.